The 32 T cell receptor beta chains given below trace back to one sample, sequenced in a study of cytomegalovirus exposure and HLA in healthy donors. 13 Jbeta primers and 60 Vbeta primers were used for the PCR. Profiled with immunoSEQ multiplex PCR; TCRdb holds only in-frame clones, not every one. This table has about 140,000 clones, 64% appearing once. The specimen sequenced was PBMCs. The receptor set was obtained from a woman aged 40-49 years in good health and CMV-seronegative.

The genes are TRBV6-5 and TRBJ1-4, with D maybe TRBD1 (5 bases). There are 15 residues in the CDR3. V was trimmed by 0 bases and J by 7 bases, leaving 12 bases between them. Germline V gene sequence: CDR1 MNHEY, CDR2 SVGAGI. The CDR3 is CASSYSTGESEKLFF. In nucleotides, the CDR3 is TGTGCCAGCAGTTACTCGACGGGGGAGAGTGAAAAACTGTTTTTT.

The chain recombines TRBV6-5 with TRBJ1-1; D gene uncertain. Trimming removed 0 bases from V and 6 bases from J, with 17 bases in between. CDR3 length: 16 amino acids. From germline, CDR1 is MNHEY and CDR2 SVGAGI. CDR3 bases: TGTGCCAGCAGTTACTCTGGGTCACCCTGGGAGTCTGAAGCTTTCTTT. This sequence encodes CASSYSGSPWESEAFF.

This clone has only a few counts. The chain employs TRBV6-6 and TRBJ1-1, with D perhaps TRBD1 (6 bases). The CDR3 contains 13 residues. Germline V gene lookup returns CDR1 MNHNY and CDR2 SVGAGI (reference sequence). Between the trimmed V and J ends, which lost 5 bases and 2 bases, there was a span of 9 bases. The CDR3 sequence: CASSQQGNTEAFF. The CDR3 DNA reads as TGTGCCAGCAGTCAACAGGGAAACACTGAAGCTTTCTTT.

This clone is labeled as medium-sized. This CDR3 is CASSSGGREGEKLFF. The CDR3 nucleotides are TGTGCCAGCAGCTCTGGTGGGAGGGAAGGTGAAAAACTGTTTTTT. This chain joins TRBV11-2 and TRBJ1-4, with D hard to call. V lost 4 bases to trimming and J lost 7 bases, with 16 bases between them. This CDR3 has 15 residues. The germline V gene has CDR1 SGHAT and CDR2 FQNNGV.

The chain joins TRBV14 to TRBJ2-7; TRBD2 agrees at 9 bases. CDR1 and CDR2 from the germline V gene are SGHDN and FVKESK. V dropped 3 bases and J dropped 4; count of bases not matched to a gene: 7. CDR3 length equals 15 residues. As DNA, the CDR3 is TGTGCCAGCAGCCATGTACTAGCGGGCCTATACGAGCAGTACTTC. Protein: CASSHVLAGLYEQYF.

The gene calls are TRBV25-1 and TRBJ2-5; a possible D gene is TRBD1 (5 bases). This CDR3 region has 14 residues. Trimming removed 1 base at V and 1 base at J, with 7 bases between. CDR1 is MGHDK and CDR2 is SYGVNS in the germline V gene. In DNA form, the CDR3 reads TGTGCCAGCAGTGAATGGGGCAGCCAAGAGACCCAGTACTTC. Protein sequence: CASSEWGSQETQYF.

The chain is built from TRBV5-1 and TRBJ2-5; possible D gene TRBD2, 6 bases. Germline values: CDR1 SGHRS, CDR2 YFSETQ. This CDR3 region has 14 residues. Trimming removed 4 bases from V and 5 bases from J, with 15 bases in between. CDR3 DNA: TGCGCCAGCAGCCCAAATGGGGGGTCGGAGACCCAGTACTTC. It translates to CASSPNGGSETQYF. The whole variable domain, filled in from reference TRBV5-1 and TRBJ2-5, reads KAGVTQTPRYLIKTRGQQVTLSCSPISGHRSVSWYQQTPGQGLQFLFEYFSETQRNKGNFPGRFSGRQFSNSRSEMNVSTLELGDSALYLCASSPNGGSETQYFGPGTRLLVL.

The chain joins TRBV4-3 to TRBJ1-1; D call uncertain. Germline CDR1 LGHNA, CDR2 YSLEER. Trimming cost V 0 bases and J 0 bases, with 11 bases left between them. This CDR3 is 16 amino acids long. The CDR3 DNA sequence: TGCGCCAGCAGCCAAGATTTGCAGGCATTGAACACTGAAGCTTTCTTT. Protein product: CASSQDLQALNTEAFF.

There are a few counts of this clone. V usage is TRBV27 and J usage is TRBJ1-2, with D unclear. V was trimmed by 6 bases and J by 0 bases, leaving 17 bases between them. CDR1 is MNHEY and CDR2 is SMNVEV in the germline V gene (reference sequence). This CDR3 has 16 amino acids. DNA for the CDR3: TGTGCCAGCAGAGGACTTTCCGTCCCAACTAACTATGGCTACACCTTC. Its protein is CASRGLSVPTNYGYTF.

The gene calls are TRBV9 and TRBJ2-3; perhaps TRBD2 as D (7 bases). Trimming stripped 0 bases from V and 2 bases from J, with 10 bases between. The CDR3 extends over 15 amino acids. Germline V gene lookup returns CDR1 SGDLS and CDR2 YYNGEE. The chain's CDR3 is CASSVGGGLTDTQYF. CDR3 DNA: TGTGCCAGCAGCGTAGGGGGGGGCCTCACAGATACGCAGTATTTT.

This clone was counted once. V is TRBV11-2 and J is TRBJ2-7; unclear D gene. The CDR3 has 14 residues. Germline V gene sequence: CDR1 SGHAT, CDR2 FQNNGV. Trimming shortened V by 3 bases and J by 4 bases, and 13 bases separated the two germline ends. The CDR3 coding sequence is TGTGCCAGCAGCTTCGGCAGGTTATCGTACGAGCAGTACTTC. It is translated as CASSFGRLSYEQYF.

This clone was observed once. The chain employs TRBV10-3 and TRBJ2-2; TRBD2 matches at 9 bases. Looked up from germline, CDR1 is ENHRY and CDR2 is SYGVKD. J lost 3 bases, V lost 4 bases, and 12 bases had no gene match. The CDR3 covers 18 residues. The DNA of the CDR3 is TGTGCCATCAGTGGTGGTAGCGGGGGAGCTACCTACACCGGGGAGCTGTTTTTT. Its translation is CAISGGSGGATYTGELFF.

The chain uses TRBV30 and TRBJ1-1; perhaps TRBD1 as D (6 bases). With 5 bases removed from V and 2 bases from J, the gap between germline ends came to 12 bases. Germline CDR1 GTSNPN, CDR2 SVGIG (reference sequence). The CDR3 spans 13 residues. The CDR3, as DNA: TGTGCCTGGGGGGACACTAGAAACACTGAAGCTTTCTTT. It specifies CAWGDTRNTEAFF.

V and J are TRBV10-3 and TRBJ1-1, with unresolved D. This CDR3 contains 13 residues. The germline V gene has CDR1 ENHRY and CDR2 SYGVKD. Trimming stripped 9 bases from V and 2 bases from J, with 13 bases between. This CDR3 is CAITQRGNTEAFF. CDR3 DNA: TGTGCCATTACACAACGGGGAAACACTGAAGCTTTCTTT.

This chain links TRBV7-9 with TRBJ2-5; 10 bases are a match to TRBD1. In germline, CDR1 is SEHNR, CDR2 FQNEAQ (reference sequence). The CDR3 is 14 amino acids. J was trimmed by 2 bases and V by 4 bases; bases with no gene match: 1. The CDR3 nucleotides are TGTGCCAGCAGCTGGGACAGGGGACAAGAGACCCAGTACTTC. Amino acid sequence: CASSWDRGQETQYF.

V is TRBV7-2 and J is TRBJ1-6; 10 nucleotides agree with TRBD1. CDR1 and CDR2 from the germline V gene are SGHTA and FQGNSA. J lost 8 bases, V lost 10 bases, and 11 bases had no gene match. The CDR3 is 15 amino acids. CDR3 amino acids: CAIRDRGNRDSPLHF. The CDR3 region has the DNA TGTGCCATCCGGGACAGGGGTAATAGGGATTCACCCCTCCACTTT.

This rearrangement joins TRBV13 to TRBJ1-1, with 8 bases lining up with TRBD1. Germline CDR1 reads PRHDT; CDR2 reads FYEKMQ (reference sequence). The V gene end was trimmed by 5 bases and the J gene end by 5 bases; junction bases not matched to a gene: 13. The CDR3 is made up of 16 amino acids. Here the CDR3 reads CASSHYRGGSRTEAFF. CDR3 nucleotide sequence: TGTGCCAGCAGCCACTACAGGGGGGGCTCGAGGACTGAAGCTTTCTTT.

J is TRBJ1-2 and V is TRBV7-2; no clear D. The CDR3 contains 12 residues. Germline V gene lookup returns CDR1 SGHTA and CDR2 FQGNSA. V was cut by 1 base and J by 6 bases, with 6 bases left in between. The CDR3 nucleotides read TGTGCCAGCAGCTTAGGCAGAAATGGCTACACCTTC. Its protein product is CASSLGRNGYTF.

The chain couples TRBV27 to TRBJ2-1, with 12 bases lining up with TRBD2. The ends lost 3 bases at V and 10 bases at J; junction bases unmatched: 10. CDR1 and CDR2 from the germline V gene are MNHEY and SMNVEV (reference sequence). The CDR3 is 16 amino acids. The CDR3 DNA follows: TGTGCCAGCAGTTTTTCTAGCGGGGGGGCGGTTCGGGAGCAGTTCTTC. Translated: CASSFSSGGAVREQFF.

The chain joins TRBV6-5 to TRBJ1-5, with 10 positions matching TRBD1. This CDR3 spans 15 amino acids. The germline gives CDR1 MNHEY, CDR2 SVGAGI. V shed 6 bases, J shed 3 bases, and the junction held 5 bases outside the gene matches. CDR3 residues: CASRRTGGYNQPQHF. The CDR3 DNA sequence: TGTGCCAGCAGGAGGACAGGGGGATACAATCAGCCCCAGCATTTT.

This clone showed up just a few times. The chain uses TRBV10-3 and TRBJ2-1, with TRBD2 matching 10 bases. V lost 4 bases and J lost 1; bases outside the gene matches: 4. The CDR3 is 16 amino acids. The V gene's germline CDR1 is ENHRY and CDR2 SYGVKD. The CDR3 loop reads CAISGGSGGSYNEQFF. CDR3 coding DNA: TGTGCCATCAGTGGAGGTAGCGGGGGGTCCTACAATGAGCAGTTCTTC.

For this clone: One end of the junction fails to match germline, which may point to a read error. This chain links TRBV5-1 with TRBJ1-1, with 9 positions matching TRBD1. The CDR3 length is 16 residues. Germline V gene data show CDR1 as SGHRS and CDR2 as YFSETQ. The CDR3 nucleotides read TGCGCCAGCAGCTTGGATTTACAGGGGGCGAACACTGAAGATTTCTTT. Its translation is CASSLDLQGANTEDFF.

The chain is built from TRBV18 and TRBJ2-5, with D maybe TRBD2 (6 bases). This CDR3 is 16 amino acids long. CDR1 and CDR2 (germline): KGHSH, LQKENI. The V and J ends lost 4 bases and 1 base respectively, with 16 bases between them. DNA for the CDR3: TGTGCCAGCTCACGGAACATTGGAGGGTCCCAAGAGACCCAGTACTTC. This sequence encodes CASSRNIGGSQETQYF.

The V gene is TRBV2, the J gene TRBJ1-1; no clear D. V was cut by 3 bases and J by 1 base, with 9 bases left in between. The CDR3 consists of 14 residues. Germline-derived CDR1 and CDR2 are SNHLY and FYNNEI. The CDR3 DNA is TGTGCCAGCAGTGAGAAACGAGCGAACACTGAAGCTTTCTTT. Protein: CASSEKRANTEAFF.

The chain couples TRBV5-1 to TRBJ1-4; 8 nucleotides match TRBD1. V trimming: 5 bases; J trimming: 3 bases; junction bases outside the gene matches: 3. Germline values: CDR1 SGHRS, CDR2 YFSETQ. This CDR3 comprises 14 residues. The CDR3 DNA is TGCGCCAGCAGTACAGGGGGTGCTAATGAAAAACTGTTTTTT. Protein sequence: CASSTGGANEKLFF.

The chain has TRBV12-5 and TRBJ1-5, with a tentative D call TRBD1 (5 bases). V gave up 6 bases and J gave up 3 bases, with 15 bases separating them. The length of the CDR3 is 15 residues. The germline V gene encodes CDR1 LGHNT and CDR2 FRNRAP. The CDR3 protein is CASGAGLGANQPQHF. The CDR3 DNA reads TGTGCTAGTGGAGCGGGACTCGGGGCCAATCAGCCCCAGCATTTT.

The gene calls are TRBV7-9 and TRBJ2-1; possibly TRBD1 for D (6 bases). The CDR3 is made up of 16 amino acids. V was pared by 4 bases and J by 9 bases, with 22 bases between. Germline CDR1 and CDR2: SEHNR and FQNEAQ (reference sequence). Written as DNA, the CDR3 is TGTGCCAGCAGCTCCCCACAAGCAGGGCCCAGGGGTGAGCAGTTCTTC. It encodes CASSSPQAGPRGEQFF. Together with reference TRBV7-9 and TRBJ2-1, the CDR3 gives the full variable domain: DTGVSQNPRHKITKRGQNVTFRCDPISEHNRLYWYRQTLGQGPEFLTYFQNEAQLEKSRLLSDRFSAERPKGSFSTLEIQRTEQGDSAMYLCASSSPQAGPRGEQFFGPGTRLTVL.

The genes are TRBV19 and TRBJ2-1; possible D gene TRBD1, 6 bases. V was trimmed by 6 bases and J by 6 bases, leaving 18 bases between them. The CDR3 is 15 residues long. Looked up from germline, CDR1 is LNHDA and CDR2 is SQIVND (reference sequence). The CDR3 here is CASSQGQSGINEQFF. For the CDR3, the DNA is TGTGCCAGTAGCCAAGGACAGTCGGGCATCAATGAGCAGTTCTTC.

The chain has TRBV2 and TRBJ2-7; 11 positions agree with TRBD1. Losses at the gene ends were 4 bases for V and 2 bases for J; bases not matched to a gene: 4. The CDR3 sequence is 15 residues long. Germline V gene data show CDR1 as SNHLY and CDR2 as FYNNEI. CDR3 sequence reads: CASSVGQGAAYEQYF. The CDR3 DNA is TGTGCCAGCAGTGTTGGACAGGGGGCAGCCTACGAGCAGTACTTC.

The chain combines TRBV29-1 with TRBJ1-1; no clear D gene. CDR3 length: 15 amino acids. Germline CDR1 is SQVTM and CDR2 is ANQGSEA. V was shortened by 5 bases and J by 1 base, with 17 bases between the two germline ends. The CDR3 sequence is CSVTGYRGRNTEAFF. In nucleotides, the CDR3 is TGCAGCGTTACCGGCTACCGAGGTAGGAACACTGAAGCTTTCTTT.

This chain links TRBV7-9 with TRBJ2-5; TRBD1 matches 7 bases. With V trimmed by 5 bases and J by 2 bases, 8 bases remained unmatched. Germline V gene lookup returns CDR1 SEHNR and CDR2 FQNEAQ (reference sequence). The CDR3 is 15 residues long. CDR3 sequence (DNA): TGTGCCAGCAGCCCCCAGACAGGGCCTCAAGAGACCCAGTACTTC. It codes for CASSPQTGPQETQYF. The whole variable domain, remainder taken from reference TRBV7-9 and TRBJ2-5, is DTGVSQNPRHKITKRGQNVTFRCDPISEHNRLYWYRQTLGQGPEFLTYFQNEAQLEKSRLLSDRFSAERPKGSFSTLEIQRTEQGDSAMYLCASSPQTGPQETQYFGPGTRLLVL.

The gene calls are TRBV6-1 and TRBJ2-7; tentative D call: TRBD2 (5 bases). Germline V gives CDR1 MNHNS, CDR2 SASEGT. V was pared by 1 base and J by 1 base, with 11 bases between. The CDR3 is 15 amino acids. This CDR3 reads CASSEDEGRSYEQYF. Here the CDR3 DNA reads TGTGCCAGCAGTGAAGATGAGGGAAGGTCCTACGAGCAGTACTTC.